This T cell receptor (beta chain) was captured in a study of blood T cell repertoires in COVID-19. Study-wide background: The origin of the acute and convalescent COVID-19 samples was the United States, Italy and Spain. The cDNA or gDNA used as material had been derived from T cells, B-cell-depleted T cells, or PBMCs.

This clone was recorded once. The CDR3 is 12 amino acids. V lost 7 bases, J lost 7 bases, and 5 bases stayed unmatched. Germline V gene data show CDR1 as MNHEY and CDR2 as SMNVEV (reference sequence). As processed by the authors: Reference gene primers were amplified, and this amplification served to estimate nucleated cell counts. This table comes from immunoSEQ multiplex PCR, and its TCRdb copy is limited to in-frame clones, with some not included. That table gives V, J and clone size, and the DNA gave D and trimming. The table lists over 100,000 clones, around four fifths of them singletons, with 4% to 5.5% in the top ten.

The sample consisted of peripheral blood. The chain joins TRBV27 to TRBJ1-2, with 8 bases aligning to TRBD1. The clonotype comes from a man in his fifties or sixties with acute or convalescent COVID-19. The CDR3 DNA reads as TGTGCCAGCAAGGACAGGGTGGGTGGCTACACCTTC. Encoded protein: CASKDRVGGYTF.